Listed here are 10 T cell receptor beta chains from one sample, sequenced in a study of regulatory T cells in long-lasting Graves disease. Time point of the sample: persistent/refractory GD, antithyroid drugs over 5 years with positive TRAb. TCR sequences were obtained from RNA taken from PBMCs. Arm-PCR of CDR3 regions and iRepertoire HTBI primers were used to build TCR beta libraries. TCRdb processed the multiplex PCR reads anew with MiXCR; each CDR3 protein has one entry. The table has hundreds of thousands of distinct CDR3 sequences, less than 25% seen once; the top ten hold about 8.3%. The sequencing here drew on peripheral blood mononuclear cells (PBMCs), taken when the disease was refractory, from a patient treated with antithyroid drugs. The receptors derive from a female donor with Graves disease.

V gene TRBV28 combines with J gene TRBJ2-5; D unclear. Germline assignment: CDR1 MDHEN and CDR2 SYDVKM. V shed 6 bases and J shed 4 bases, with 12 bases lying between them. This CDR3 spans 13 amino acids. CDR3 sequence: CASRPRLVETQYF. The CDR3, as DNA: TGTGCCAGCAGACCTCGCCTTGTAGAGACCCAGTACTTC.

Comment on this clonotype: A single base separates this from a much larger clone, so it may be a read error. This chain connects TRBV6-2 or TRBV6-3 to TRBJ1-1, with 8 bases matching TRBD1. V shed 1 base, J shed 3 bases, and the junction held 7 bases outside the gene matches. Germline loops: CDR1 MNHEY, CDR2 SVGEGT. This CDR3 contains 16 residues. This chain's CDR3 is CASSYYRTGSDTEAFF. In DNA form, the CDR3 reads TGTGCCAGCAGTTACTACCGGACAGGGTCGGACACTGAAGCTTTCTTT.

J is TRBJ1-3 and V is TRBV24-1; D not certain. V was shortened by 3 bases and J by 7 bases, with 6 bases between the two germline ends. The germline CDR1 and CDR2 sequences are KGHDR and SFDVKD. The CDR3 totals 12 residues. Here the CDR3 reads CATSDVGNTIYF. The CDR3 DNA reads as TGTGCCACCAGTGATGTGGGGAACACCATATATTTT.

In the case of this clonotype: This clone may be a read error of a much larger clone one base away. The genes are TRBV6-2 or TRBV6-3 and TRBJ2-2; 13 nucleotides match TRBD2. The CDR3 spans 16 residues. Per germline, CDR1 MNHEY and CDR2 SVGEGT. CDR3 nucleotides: TGTGCCAGCAGGCGGACGGGACTAGCGGGAACCGGGGAGCTGTCTTTT. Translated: CASRRTGLAGTGELSF.

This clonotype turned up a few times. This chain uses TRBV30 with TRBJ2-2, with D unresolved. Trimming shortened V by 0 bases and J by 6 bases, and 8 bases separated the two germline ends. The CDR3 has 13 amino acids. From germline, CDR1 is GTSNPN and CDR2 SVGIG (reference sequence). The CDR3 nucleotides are TGTGCCTGGAGTGTAGTGGGTTCCGGGGAGCTGTTTTTT. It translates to CAWSVVGSGELFF.

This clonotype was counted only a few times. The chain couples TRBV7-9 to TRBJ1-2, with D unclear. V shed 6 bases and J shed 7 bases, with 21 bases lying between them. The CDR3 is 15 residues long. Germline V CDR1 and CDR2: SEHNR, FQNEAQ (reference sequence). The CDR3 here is CASRSPLETGGGYTF. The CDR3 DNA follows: TGTGCCAGCAGATCCCCCCTTGAAACCGGAGGTGGCTACACCTTC.

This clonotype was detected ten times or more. CDR3 loop: CASSPIGTEAFF. The CDR3 nucleotides read TGTGCCAGCAGTCCCATTGGGACTGAAGCTTTCTTT. The chain joins TRBV2 to TRBJ1-1; D is ambiguous. The CDR3 contains 12 residues. V lost 5 bases, J lost 5 bases, and 9 bases lay in between. Per the germline V gene, CDR1 is SNHLY and CDR2 is FYNNEI.

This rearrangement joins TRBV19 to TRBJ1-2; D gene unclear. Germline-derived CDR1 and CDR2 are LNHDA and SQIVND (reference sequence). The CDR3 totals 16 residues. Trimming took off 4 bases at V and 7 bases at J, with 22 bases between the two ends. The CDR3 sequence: CASSTWTDPRKAGYTF. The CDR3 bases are TGTGCCAGTAGTACTTGGACGGACCCCCGAAAGGCTGGCTACACCTTC.

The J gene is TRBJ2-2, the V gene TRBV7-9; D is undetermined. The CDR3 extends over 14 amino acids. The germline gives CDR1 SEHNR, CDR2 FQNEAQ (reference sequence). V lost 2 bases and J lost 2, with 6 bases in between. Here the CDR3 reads CASSLIRNTGELFF. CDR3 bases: TGTGCCAGCAGCTTAATACGAAACACCGGGGAGCTGTTTTTT.

The CDR3 DNA reads as TGTGCCAGCAGCTTTGGCAGACAACAAGAGACCCAGTACTTC. Its translation: CASSFGRQQETQYF. The chain links TRBV5-4 to TRBJ2-5; D not certain. The CDR3 is 14 amino acids. CDR1 and CDR2 (germline): SGHNT, YYREEE (reference sequence). V was clipped by 2 bases and J by 2 bases, with 10 bases between them.